The 22 T cell receptor beta chains reported below all come from one sample, sequenced in a study of Ad26.COV2.S vaccination and SARS-CoV-2 variants. This table comes from immunoSEQ multiplex PCR, and its TCRdb copy is limited to in-frame clones, with some not included. The sample includes nearly 400,000 clones, around nine tenths of them seen just once. Treatment meaning: about 20 received Ad26.COV2.S at low or high dose, single or two shots; about 5 received placebo; per-sample allocation not given. Day 63 following the first vaccine or placebo injection was when the samples were taken. The specimen was peripheral blood, collected in a trial of Ad26.COV2.S vaccine versus placebo. The receptor set was obtained from a person between 18 and 60 years old who received the Ad26.COV2.S COVID-19 vaccine or a placebo.

This rearrangement joins TRBV25-1 to TRBJ2-1, with D possibly being TRBD2 (5 bases). Germline-derived CDR1 and CDR2 are MGHDK and SYGVNS. This CDR3 has 13 residues. The V end was cut by 9 bases, the J end by 7 bases, with 16 bases between. Here the CDR3 reads CASRERLENEQFF. CDR3 nucleotides: TGTGCCAGTAGGGAGCGTTTGGAGAATGAGCAGTTCTTC.

The rearrangement uses TRBV19 and TRBJ2-1; TRBD2 might be the D (5 bases). The V end lost 5 bases, the J end lost 8 bases, and 7 bases lay between the germline ends. Germline V gene lookup returns CDR1 LNHDA and CDR2 SQIVND (reference sequence). The CDR3 contains 11 residues. CDR3 in DNA: TGTGCCAGTAGTCTGGACTATGAGCAGTTCTTC. Encoded protein: CASSLDYEQFF. Filled out from reference TRBV19 and TRBJ2-1, the complete variable domain reads DGGITQSPKYLFRKEGQNVTLSCEQNLNHDAMYWYRQDPGQGLRLIYYSQIVNDFQKGDIAEGYSVSREKKESFPLTVTSAQKNPTAFYLCASSLDYEQFFGPGTRLTVL.

The J gene is TRBJ2-2, the V gene TRBV5-5; 8 positions agree with TRBD2. Germline trimming cut 2 bases from V and 0 bases from J; bases unmatched to any gene: 3. CDR3 length equals 16 residues. Germline loops: CDR1 SGHKS, CDR2 YYEKEE (reference sequence). The CDR3 sequence: CASSFVLAANTGELFF. The CDR3 nucleotides are TGTGCCAGCAGCTTCGTACTAGCGGCGAACACCGGGGAGCTGTTTTTT. Full variable domain (remainder filled in from reference TRBV5-5 and TRBJ2-2): DAGVTQSPTHLIKTRGQQVTLRCSPISGHKSVSWYQQVLGQGPQFIFQYYEKEERGRGNFPDRFSARQFPNYSSELNVNALLLGDSALYLCASSFVLAANTGELFFGEGSRLTVL.

The rearrangement joins TRBV27 to TRBJ2-7; 13 nucleotides match TRBD2. V was clipped by 8 bases and J by 2 bases; unmatched bases: 6. This CDR3 region has 15 residues. Germline CDR1 MNHEY, CDR2 SMNVEV (reference sequence). This CDR3 reads CASARLAGGAYEQYF. The CDR3 coding sequence is TGTGCCAGCGCCCGACTAGCGGGGGGAGCCTACGAGCAGTACTTC.

The V call is TRBV24-1, the J call TRBJ2-3; the match to TRBD2 covers 7 bases. Germline lookup yields CDR1 KGHDR and CDR2 SFDVKD. The CDR3 has 16 residues. J was trimmed by 7 bases and V by 4 bases; bases with no gene match: 13. The CDR3 loop reads CATSDETSHSANTQYF. For the CDR3, the DNA is TGTGCCACCAGTGACGAGACTAGCCACTCTGCGAATACGCAGTATTTT.

The J gene is TRBJ2-7, the V gene TRBV29-1; TRBD2 matches 7 bases. The CDR3 spans 12 residues. Per germline, CDR1 SQVTM and CDR2 ANQGSEA. With 7 bases clipped from V and 4 bases from J, the junction kept 7 bases outside the gene matches. CDR3 nucleotide sequence: TGCAGCGCGGCTAGCGGAGAGTACGAGCAGTACTTC. Protein sequence: CSAASGEYEQYF.

The chain has TRBV29-1 and TRBJ2-5; no firm D call. Germline V gives CDR1 SQVTM, CDR2 ANQGSEA. The CDR3 is made up of 10 amino acids. Between the trimmed V and J ends, which lost 5 bases and 3 bases, there was a span of 4 bases. The DNA of the CDR3 is TGCAGCGTTCAAAAAGAGACCCAGTACTTC. The encoded protein is CSVQKETQYF.

The gene calls are TRBV28 and TRBJ2-7, with 8 bases matching TRBD2. After removal of 8 bases from V and 0 bases from J, the junction contained 6 bases not matched to a gene. CDR3 size: 14 residues. In germline, CDR1 is MDHEN, CDR2 SYDVKM. The CDR3 spells CASPPSGGSYEQYF. The DNA of the CDR3 is TGTGCCAGCCCACCCAGCGGGGGCTCCTACGAGCAGTACTTC.

The chain is built from TRBV29-1 and TRBJ2-5; D remains ambiguous. The ends were cut back, 2 bases at V and 1 base at J, with 11 bases in the middle. This CDR3 contains 14 residues. Germline CDR1 and CDR2: SQVTM and ANQGSEA. The DNA of the CDR3 is TGCAGCGTTGAACGCCCTTGGGGCCAAGAGACCCAGTACTTC. It yields the protein CSVERPWGQETQYF.

This clone was detected once. The J gene is TRBJ2-3, the V gene TRBV19, with 12 bases identical to TRBD2. The CDR3 sequence is 16 residues long. V was pared by 4 bases and J by 0 bases, with 2 bases of the junction left unmatched. Germline V CDR1 and CDR2: LNHDA, SQIVND (reference sequence). DNA of the CDR3: TGTGCCAGTAGTACGCTAGCGGGAGGGAGCACAGATACGCAGTATTTT. Encoded protein: CASSTLAGGSTDTQYF.

About this clone: This specimen includes other DNA sequences encoding the same CDR3. The chain joins TRBV28 to TRBJ2-7, with TRBD1 matching over 7 bases. The CDR3 has 13 residues. The germline CDR1 and CDR2 sequences are MDHEN and SYDVKM. V shed 8 bases, J shed 3 bases, and the junction held 7 bases outside the gene matches. The CDR3 is CASSPGQSYEQYF. The CDR3 DNA reads as TGTGCCAGCTCCCCGGGACAGAGCTACGAGCAGTACTTC.

J is TRBJ2-1 and V is TRBV19; 7 bases are a match to TRBD1. From germline, CDR1 is LNHDA and CDR2 SQIVND (reference sequence). CDR3 length equals 14 residues. V dropped 8 bases and J dropped 2; count of bases not matched to a gene: 6. In nucleotides, the CDR3 is TGTGCCAGTCTCCGGACAGGACCCTACAATGAGCAGTTCTTC. Its protein is CASLRTGPYNEQFF.

The J gene is TRBJ1-4, the V gene TRBV2; TRBD1 matches at 12 bases. This CDR3 comprises 16 residues. Germline CDR1 SNHLY, CDR2 FYNNEI. V gave up 5 bases and J gave up 7 bases; unmatched junction bases: 8. The CDR3 sequence is CASSPGTGGLSEKLFF. DNA for the CDR3: TGTGCCAGCAGTCCCGGGACAGGGGGCCTGAGTGAAAAACTGTTTTTT.

The DNA of the CDR3 is TGTGCCAGCACCTTTGGACGGACAGTTCAAGAGACCCAGTACTTC. This encodes CASTFGRTVQETQYF. The chain combines TRBV11-2 with TRBJ2-5; a weak D match, TRBD1 (6 bases). V gave up 7 bases and J gave up 2 bases, with 17 bases separating them. Germline CDR1 and CDR2: SGHAT and FQNNGV. The length of the CDR3 is 15 residues.

This clone was detected only a few times. The rearrangement joins TRBV3-1 (or the pseudogene TRBV3-2) to TRBJ2-1; 10 nucleotides match TRBD2. J lost 4 bases, V lost 2 bases, and 5 bases had no gene match. CDR3 length: 16 amino acids. Germline CDR1 is LGHDT and CDR2 is YNNKEL (reference sequence). The CDR3 loop reads CASSQTSGRGYNEQFF. CDR3 sequence (DNA): TGTGCCAGCAGCCAAACGAGCGGGAGGGGATACAATGAGCAGTTCTTC.

The V gene is TRBV19, the J gene TRBJ1-2; D unresolved. The CDR3 sequence is 14 residues long. Germline CDR1 is LNHDA and CDR2 is SQIVND (reference sequence). The V end lost 4 bases, the J end lost 0 bases, and 9 bases lay between the germline ends. The CDR3 here is CASSREGANYGYTF. CDR3 coding DNA: TGTGCCAGTAGTAGGGAGGGTGCTAACTATGGCTACACCTTC.

The rearrangement joins TRBV7-9 to TRBJ2-3, with no clear D. The V gene lost 5 bases and the J gene lost 2 bases, with 5 bases spanning the gap. CDR3 size: 12 residues. Germline V lookup: CDR1 SEHNR, CDR2 FQNEAQ (reference sequence). This CDR3 is CASSRDTDTQYF. The CDR3 nucleotides read TGTGCCAGCAGCCGAGACACAGATACGCAGTATTTT.

The chain has TRBV2 and TRBJ1-2; D possibly corresponds to TRBD1 (6 bases). Per germline, CDR1 SNHLY and CDR2 FYNNEI. This CDR3 region has 15 residues. Trimming left V 1 base short and J 5 bases short, with 14 bases between. The CDR3 coding sequence is TGTGCCAGCAGTGAAGTTTGGACAGAACAATATGGCTACACCTTC. Translated: CASSEVWTEQYGYTF. Combining the CDR3 with reference TRBV2 and TRBJ1-2 gives the whole variable domain EPEVTQTPSHQVTQMGQEVILRCVPISNHLYFYWYRQILGQKVEFLVSFYNNEISEKSEIFDDQFSVERPDGSNFTLKIRSTKLEDSAMYFCASSEVWTEQYGYTFGSGTRLTVV.

This chain links TRBV5-4 with TRBJ2-1; perhaps TRBD2 as D (5 bases). The CDR3 covers 14 residues. CDR1 and CDR2 from the germline V gene are SGHNT and YYREEE (reference sequence). Trimming removed 3 bases at V and 5 bases at J, with 12 bases between. DNA of the CDR3: TGTGCCAGCAGCTCCGGGATTCAGCACAATGAGCAGTTCTTC. As protein: CASSSGIQHNEQFF.

The CDR3 coding sequence is TGTGCCAGCAAACCCGCCAGCACAGATACGCAGTATTTT. Its protein is CASKPASTDTQYF. This chain uses TRBV9 with TRBJ2-3, with unresolved D. The germline gives CDR1 SGDLS, CDR2 YYNGEE. The germline V and J ends were trimmed by 6 bases and 0 bases, with 8 bases remaining between them. The CDR3 loop spans 13 amino acids.

The V and J genes are TRBV7-2 and TRBJ2-1, with a weak D call TRBD2 (6 bases). This CDR3 spans 15 amino acids. V was pared by 2 bases and J by 2 bases, with 10 bases between. Germline V gene lookup returns CDR1 SGHTA and CDR2 FQGNSA. CDR3 DNA sequence: TGTGCCAGCAGCTTATGGTCTAGCGCCTACAATGAGCAGTTCTTC. Encoded protein: CASSLWSSAYNEQFF.

CDR3 sequence: CASSPQQGWNSPLHF. The CDR3 DNA reads TGTGCCAGCAGCCCGCAACAGGGGTGGAATTCACCCCTCCACTTT. V is TRBV7-2 and J is TRBJ1-6; 7 positions agree with TRBD1. Trimming took 5 bases from V and 7 from J; bases not matched to a gene: 8. In germline, CDR1 is SGHTA, CDR2 FQGNSA. The CDR3 consists of 15 residues.